This note documents a single TCR beta chain sequence. The assay was immunoSEQ multiplex PCR, and TCRdb's table has in-frame clones only and misses some. The table shows some 350,000 clones, with more than 75% occurring only once. The sample originates from a study of blood T cell repertoires in COVID-19. Whole-study context: Whether acute or convalescent, the COVID-19 samples came from the United States, Italy and Spain.

The source material was peripheral blood. The receptor comes from a human donor in a cohort sampled during active COVID-19.

The CDR3 DNA reads TGTGCCAGCAGTTTATCACTACAGGGCCTGGGGGACACTGAAGCTTTCTTT. It yields the protein CASSLSLQGLGDTEAFF. The rearrangement links TRBV28 to TRBJ1-1; a weak D match, TRBD1 (6 bases). Trimming shortened V by 1 base and J by 3 bases, and 18 bases separated the two germline ends. Germline V gene lookup returns CDR1 MDHEN and CDR2 SYDVKM. CDR3 length equals 17 residues.